The rows below give T cell receptor beta chains drawn from one sample of a study of blood T cell repertoires in COVID-19. TCRdb keeps only in-frame clones here, not all; method: immunoSEQ multiplex PCR. Here the sample spans 250,000 to 300,000 clones, 80% to 90% being singletons. The sequencing input was peripheral blood. These TCRs come from a woman aged 70 to 79 with COVID-19, enrolled during active disease. The CDR3 runs from the conserved cysteine through the conserved F or W. The D gene is left open where the match is weak. The listing skips clone size in some rows; elsewhere it reads once, few, many or a size class.

d_call	v_call	j_call	clone_size	cdr3_nt	cdr3_aa
.	TRBV14	TRBJ1-2	once	TGTGCCAGCAGCCCTCCCACAGGGACCTATGGCTACACCTTC	CASSPPTGTYGYTF
.	TRBV10-1	TRBJ1-5	.	TGCGCCAGCAGTGAGCGACGGGACAATCAGCCCCAGCATTTT	CASSERRDNQPQHF
.	TRBV5-4	TRBJ1-1	.	TGTGCCAGCAGATTTGATGCAGGTATGAACACTGAAGCTTTCTTT	CASRFDAGMNTEAFF
TRBD2	TRBV7-9	TRBJ2-3	.	TGTGCCAGCAGCTTTTCAGCGGGGACTATTGCGGATACGCAGTATTTT	CASSFSAGTIADTQYF
TRBD1	TRBV28	TRBJ1-5	.	TGTGCCAGCAGCTCAATCGGACAGGGGGCCGGCAATCAGCCCCAGCATTTT	CASSSIGQGAGNQPQHF
TRBD1	TRBV9	TRBJ1-1	.	TGTGCCAGCAGCCCCCTGGACAGGGAGAACACTGAAGCTTTCTTT	CASSPLDRENTEAFF
TRBD2	TRBV7-2	TRBJ2-1	.	TGTGCCAGCAGCTTAATTATAGCGGGATTATCCTACAATGAGCAGTTCTTC	CASSLIIAGLSYNEQFF
TRBD1	TRBV15	TRBJ1-2	.	TGTGCCACCAGCAGAACGGGACAGGGTTTTTCTTACTATGGCTACACCTTC	CATSRTGQGFSYYGYTF
.	TRBV6-2/TRBV6-3	TRBJ2-7	.	TGTGCCAGCAGTTACGTGGGGGAGGAAGACGAGCAGTACTTC	CASSYVGEEDEQYF
TRBD2	TRBV7-2	TRBJ2-7	once	TGTGCCAGCAGCTCCTCTAGCGGGAGCATAATGTACGAGCAGTACTTC	CASSSSSGSIMYEQYF
TRBD2	TRBV5-4	TRBJ2-3	.	TGTGCCAGCAGCCTCAGACTAGCAACTAGCACAGATACGCAGTATTTT	CASSLRLATSTDTQYF
.	TRBV19	TRBJ1-3	once	TGTGCCAGTACCCAGGGGTACTCTGGAAACACCATATATTTT	CASTQGYSGNTIYF
.	TRBV30	TRBJ1-2	.	TGTGCCTGGACGGAGCGGAGCTATGGCTACACCTTC	CAWTERSYGYTF
.	TRBV7-3	TRBJ1-1	.	TGTGCCAGCAGCTTATATCCGAACACTGAAGCTTTCTTT	CASSLYPNTEAFF
TRBD1	TRBV6-2/TRBV6-3	TRBJ1-1	.	TGTGCCAGCAGTTACACGCAAACAGGGGGCGGGAACGAAGCTTTCTTT	CASSYTQTGGGNEAFF
.	TRBV2	TRBJ1-4	few	TGTGCCAGCAGGTGGGAGATAACTAATGAAAAACTGTTTTTT	CASRWEITNEKLFF
.	TRBV7-2	TRBJ1-2	few	TGTGCCAGCAGCTTACAGTCATATGGCTACACCTTC	CASSLQSYGYTF
.	TRBV20-1	TRBJ2-1	few	TGCAGTGAGCTATCCGAGAATGAGCAGTTCTTC	CSELSENEQFF
TRBD1	TRBV14	TRBJ1-1	.	TGTGCCAGCAGCCAAGGAGGGACAGGGGCAGCCACTGAAGCTTTCTTT	CASSQGGTGAATEAFF
.	TRBV5-4	TRBJ1-2	.	TGTGCCAGCAGCCCGACAGTAGCCTATGGCTACACCTTC	CASSPTVAYGYTF
.	TRBV6-1	TRBJ1-5	.	TGTGCCAGCAGTGAAATCTGGGGGCCTGATCAGCCCCAGCATTTT	CASSEIWGPDQPQHF
.	TRBV18	TRBJ2-1	.	TGTGCCAGCTCACGTGATGGGCAGGGCTACAATGAGCAGTTCTTC	CASSRDGQGYNEQFF
TRBD1	TRBV30	TRBJ2-7	.	TGTGCCTCGAACAGGGGGCAAAACGAGCAGTACTTC	CASNRGQNEQYF
.	TRBV5-1	TRBJ2-7	once	TGCGCCAGCAGCTTGGATGGGGCGGAGATCTCCTACGAGCAGTACTTC	CASSLDGAEISYEQYF
TRBD1	TRBV4-2	TRBJ1-2	.	TGTGCCAGCAGCCGAGCTGGACAGGGGAACTATGGCTACACCTTC	CASSRAGQGNYGYTF
.	TRBV19	TRBJ2-2	.	TGTGCCAGTACCCGGTCACAGGAGACCGGGGAGCTGTTTTTT	CASTRSQETGELFF
.	TRBV7-9	TRBJ2-6	once	TGTGCCAGCAGCTTATCATCTGGGGCCAACGTCCTGACTTTC	CASSLSSGANVLTF
.	TRBV5-1	TRBJ2-7	few	TGCGCCAGCAGCTTGGTCTCTGGGGACAGGGGCGGCAGCGGGAGGGTTGACGAGCAGTACTTC	CASSLVSGDRGGSGRVDEQYF
TRBD1	TRBV7-8	TRBJ1-3	.	TGTGCCAGCAGCCGTGACAGGGAGGCGCGGACCATATATTTT	CASSRDREARTIYF
TRBD1	TRBV5-1	TRBJ2-7	.	TGCGCCAGCAGCATCTCTACAGGGGGTGGGTACGAGCAGTACTTC	CASSISTGGGYEQYF
.	TRBV11-3	TRBJ1-2	.	TGTGCCAGCAGCCCAACCAGAGGGTATGGCTACACCTTC	CASSPTRGYGYTF
.	TRBV20-1	TRBJ2-5	.	TGCAGTGCTAGTTTGGGGAGGGAGACCCAGTACTTC	CSASLGRETQYF
TRBD1	TRBV28	TRBJ2-5	.	TGTGCCAGCAGTATCGGACAGGGGGCAAGTCAAGAGACCCAGTACTTC	CASSIGQGASQETQYF
.	TRBV3-1/TRBV3-2	TRBJ1-2	.	TGTGCCAGCAGCCAGGACTCCCAAGAAGGGGGCTACACCTTC	CASSQDSQEGGYTF
TRBD1	TRBV19	TRBJ1-6	once	TGTGCCAGTAGACAGACAGGGGGCGATTCACCCCTCCACTTT	CASRQTGGDSPLHF
.	TRBV18	TRBJ2-5	.	TGTGCCAGCTCACCGGAGGAGACCCAGTACTTC	CASSPEETQYF
TRBD1	TRBV28	TRBJ1-4	.	TGTGCCAGCAGCTGGACAGGGGCTAATGAAAAACTGTTTTTT	CASSWTGANEKLFF
TRBD1	TRBV11-2	TRBJ2-1	.	TGTGCCAGCAGCTCGGGACAGGGTGGGTGGCATGAGCAGTTCTTC	CASSSGQGGWHEQFF
.	TRBV6-5	TRBJ1-5	.	TGTGCCAGCGACGGGACACTAAATCAGCCCCAGCATTTT	CASDGTLNQPQHF
TRBD1	TRBV20-1	TRBJ2-6	.	TGCAGTGCTAGTCAGGGGGCTAGTTCTGGGGCCAACGTCCTGACTTTC	CSASQGASSGANVLTF
TRBD1	TRBV2	TRBJ1-2	.	TGTGCCAGCAGTCCACAGGGGGCTAACTATGGCTACACCTTC	CASSPQGANYGYTF
TRBD2	TRBV2	TRBJ2-7	.	TGTGCCAGCAGTGAGGGGACTAGCGGGACCTACGAGCAGTACTTC	CASSEGTSGTYEQYF
TRBD1	TRBV6-5	TRBJ1-3	.	TGTGCCAGCAGTTACGGACAGGGTAGTACCGGAAACACCATATATTTT	CASSYGQGSTGNTIYF
.	TRBV5-1	TRBJ2-1	.	TGCGCCAGCAGCAGCGGGACAGGAAACTCCTACAATGAGCAGTTCTTC	CASSSGTGNSYNEQFF
TRBD1	TRBV27	TRBJ2-1	.	TGTGCCAGCAGTTTAGACGCGGCAGGGGGTAGCTATGAGCAGTTCTTC	CASSLDAAGGSYEQFF
.	TRBV25-1	TRBJ2-7	.	TGTGCCAGCAGTGTGGGGGACAAGCAGTACTTC	CASSVGDKQYF
TRBD1	TRBV7-9	TRBJ1-5	.	TGTGCCAGCAGCTTTACAGGGGAAGATCAGCCCCAGCATTTT	CASSFTGEDQPQHF
TRBD2	TRBV18	TRBJ2-2	.	TGTGCCAGCTCACCATCGGGTTTTGGAGCGGGAGCCGGGGAGCTGTTTTTT	CASSPSGFGAGAGELFF